The TCR beta chain described here comes from a study of CD8 T cells in Susac syndrome. cDNA came from roughly 0.47 to 1 ug RNA primed by random hexamers. By means of immunoSEQ multiplex PCR, TCR beta CDR3 spanning 54 Vbeta and 13 Jbeta underwent amplification. TCRdb reanalysed the immunoSEQ multiplex PCR reads using MiXCR and keeps one entry per CDR3 protein. The sample consists of just over 150,000 distinct CDR3 sequences, about 94% of them appearing once. V was trimmed by 5 bases and J by 3 bases, leaving 16 bases between them. The length of the CDR3 is 15 residues. CDR1 LNHDA and CDR2 SQIVND come from the germline V gene (reference sequence). Both CD4+ and CD8+ T cells were negatively isolated, and TEMRA cells underwent FACS enrichment.

V and J are TRBV19 and TRBJ1-1, with D possibly TRBD1 on 6 matching bases. The receptor was isolated from a human donor with multiple sclerosis. The sequencing sample was made of CD8+ T cells from PBMCs. In DNA form, the CDR3 reads TGTGCCAGTAGTCCGCGTTGGGGGGCGGACACTGAAGCTTTCTTT. Its translation is CASSPRWGADTEAFF.